The T cell receptor beta chain described here comes from a study of cytomegalovirus exposure and HLA in healthy donors. Study overall: Membership in the Caucasian-associated ancestry cluster was found for approximately 85% of nearly 400 genotyped donors.

Comments on this clone: The antigen remains undetermined.

Regarding the study as a whole: Within the data, a cluster of highly shared sequence variants was likely a sequencing artifact.

Germline V CDR1 and CDR2: LGHNT, FRNRAP. Trimming pared 5 bases from V and 2 bases from J, leaving 22 bases between. The CDR3 sequence is 18 residues long. The primer mix had 60 Vbeta and 13 Jbeta primers. The protocol was immunoSEQ multiplex PCR, while the TCRdb copy is restricted to in-frame clones and leaves out a portion. This sample has 160,000 or so clones; 65% to 85% occur once, and the top ten carry 1.5% to 1.7%. The source is a woman between 18 and 30 years old in good health and CMV-seronegative. The V gene is TRBV12-5, the J gene TRBJ1-5; TRBD1 is a possible D gene (6 bases). What was sequenced was PBMCs. The CDR3 DNA is TGTGCTAGTGGTCCTTCGTCGGCAGGGGTAGTGGGCAATCAGCCCCAGCATTTT. This codes for CASGPSSAGVVGNQPQHF.